Each of the 4 T cell receptor beta chains below was sequenced from the same sample in a study of blood T cell repertoires in COVID-19. The method was immunoSEQ multiplex PCR; TCRdb's version includes in-frame clones alone and lacks a portion of them. Of 150,000 to 200,000 clones detected, approximately 90% appear once; the ten largest clones hold 2% to 3%. Material: peripheral blood. The receptors come from a man aged 18 to 29 with acute or convalescent COVID-19.

The rearrangement joins TRBV3-1 (or the pseudogene TRBV3-2) to TRBJ2-5; 10 nucleotides line up with TRBD2. The CDR3 totals 16 residues. Trimming at V came to 4 bases and at J to 1 base, leaving 6 bases not matched to a gene. Germline lookup yields CDR1 LGHDT and CDR2 YNNKEL (reference sequence). Here the CDR3 DNA reads TGTGCCAGCAGCCTTATAGCGGGGGGACTCCAAGAGACCCAGTACTTC. Translation gives CASSLIAGGLQETQYF.

The V gene is TRBV19, the J gene TRBJ2-7, with D perhaps matching TRBD1 (6 bases). CDR3 length: 12 amino acids. Germline V CDR1 and CDR2: LNHDA, SQIVND (reference sequence). Trimming cost V 10 bases and J 9 bases, with 19 bases left between them. The CDR3 sequence: CATREGGRVQYF. CDR3 coding DNA: TGTGCCACCAGGGAAGGGGGACGTGTGCAGTACTTC.

J is TRBJ1-1 and V is TRBV5-5; possible D gene TRBD1, 6 bases. The CDR3 length is 13 residues. Germline V gene lookup returns CDR1 SGHKS and CDR2 YYEKEE (reference sequence). With 1 base removed from V and 5 bases from J, the gap between germline ends came to 9 bases. In DNA form, the CDR3 reads TGTGCCAGCAGCTTGTACAGGGAGACTGAAGCTTTCTTT. Translating it yields CASSLYRETEAFF.

The rearrangement joins TRBV12-3 or TRBV12-4 to TRBJ2-7; D possibly corresponds to TRBD1 (6 bases). V dropped 5 bases and J dropped 4 bases, with 12 bases sitting between them. The CDR3 spans 13 residues. The CDR3 sequence: CASSMNRVYEQYF. DNA for the CDR3: TGTGCCAGCAGTATGAACAGGGTATACGAGCAGTACTTC.